These 27 T cell receptor beta chains were sequenced from one sample in a study of blood T cell repertoires in COVID-19. Repertoires were generated with immunoSEQ multiplex PCR, while TCRdb's copy carries only in-frame clones and drops some. This sample has about 160,000 clones, with 65% to 90% found just once. Sequencing used peripheral blood. Receptors were obtained from a woman aged 40-49 years with COVID-19, enrolled during active disease.

This clone was seen once. V gene TRBV2 combines with J gene TRBJ2-3; perhaps TRBD1 as D (6 bases). Germline CDR1 reads SNHLY; CDR2 reads FYNNEI. The V and J ends lost 5 bases and 4 bases respectively, with 13 bases between them. The CDR3 runs to 14 residues. The DNA for the CDR3 is TGTGCCAGCAGTATGCCGGGGACATCAGATACGCAGTATTTT. Its protein product is CASSMPGTSDTQYF.

The chain uses TRBV14 and TRBJ1-1; 8 nucleotides agree with TRBD1. Germline V CDR1 and CDR2: SGHDN, FVKESK. Trimming at V came to 2 bases and at J to 5 bases, leaving 7 bases not matched to a gene. The CDR3 totals 15 residues. CDR3: CASSQTGGPGTEAFF. CDR3 DNA sequence: TGTGCCAGCAGCCAAACAGGGGGGCCGGGGACTGAAGCTTTCTTT. The variable domain in full, completed from reference TRBV14 and TRBJ1-1, reads EAGVTQFPSHSVIEKGQTVTLRCDPISGHDNLYWYRRVMGKEIKFLLHFVKESKQDESGMPNNRFLAERTGGTYSTLKVQPAELEDSGVYFCASSQTGGPGTEAFFGQGTRLTVV.

This clone ranks as medium-sized. The gene calls are TRBV2 and TRBJ2-5; 7 nucleotides match TRBD1. The CDR3 length is 15 residues. Germline-derived CDR1 and CDR2 are SNHLY and FYNNEI. The V and J ends lost 3 bases and 1 base, in that order; junction bases with no gene match: 5. The chain's CDR3 is CASSDTGVGQETQYF. In DNA, the CDR3 is TGTGCCAGCAGTGATACAGGGGTAGGCCAAGAGACCCAGTACTTC.

This clone was detected once. The CDR3 protein is CAWGTGTGVEKLFF. The DNA of the CDR3 is TGTGCCTGGGGGACAGGGACCGGGGTCGAAAAACTGTTTTTT. The rearrangement links TRBV30 to TRBJ1-4; 9 bases map to TRBD1. The CDR3 is made up of 14 amino acids. Germline V CDR1 and CDR2: GTSNPN, SVGIG (reference sequence). V dropped 5 bases and J dropped 8; count of bases not matched to a gene: 9.

The J gene is TRBJ2-1, the V gene TRBV2, with D unresolved. Germline CDR1 is SNHLY and CDR2 is FYNNEI. With 5 bases removed from V and 2 bases from J, the gap between germline ends came to 7 bases. The CDR3 has 13 amino acids. The CDR3 is CASSPTPYNEQFF. Here the CDR3 DNA reads TGTGCCAGCAGTCCTACCCCCTACAATGAGCAGTTCTTC.

V is TRBV12-5 and J is TRBJ2-3, with 10 nucleotides matching TRBD2. V lost 5 bases to trimming and J lost 4 bases; unmatched junction nucleotides: 9. The CDR3 loop spans 16 amino acids. CDR1 and CDR2 from the germline V gene are LGHNT and FRNRAP. The CDR3 DNA reads as TGTGCTAGTGGTAACCATAGCGGGGGGCTTCCAGATACGCAGTATTTT. It codes for CASGNHSGGLPDTQYF. Supplemented by reference TRBV12-5 and TRBJ2-3, the full variable domain reads DARVTQTPRHKVTEMGQEVTMRCQPILGHNTVFWYRQTMMQGLELLAYFRNRAPLDDSGMPKDRFSAEMPDATLATLKIQPSEPRDSAVYFCASGNHSGGLPDTQYFGPGTRLTVL.

This clone occurred a few times. The chain carries TRBV2 and TRBJ2-3, with TRBD2 matching over 7 bases. The V segment lost 5 bases and the J segment 0 bases; nucleotides outside the gene matches: 5. Germline CDR1 SNHLY, CDR2 FYNNEI. This CDR3 region has 15 residues. CDR3 region: CASSQSGTSTDTQYF. For the CDR3, the DNA is TGTGCCAGCAGTCAAAGCGGGACTAGCACAGATACGCAGTATTTT.

The chain links TRBV21-1 to TRBJ2-4; TRBD2 was called by the table and not checked on the DNA. TRBV21-1 is a documented pseudogene. The CDR3 covers 16 residues. As DNA, the CDR3 is TGTGCCAGCAGCAGCCGGGGCGGGGGTTCGGAAAACATTCAGTACTTC. Its translation: CASSSRGGGSENIQYF.

This clone was found a few times. In nucleotides, the CDR3 is TGTGCCAGCAGTGAAGTTCTTCGGGACAGGGTCGGGGGCTACACCTTC. Residues: CASSEVLRDRVGGYTF. This rearrangement joins TRBV2 to TRBJ1-2, with 9 bases matching TRBD1. Germline V gene data show CDR1 as SNHLY and CDR2 as FYNNEI. The J segment lost 8 bases and the V segment lost 1 base, leaving 11 bases of the junction unmatched. The CDR3 runs 16 residues.

This clone was observed once. The chain has TRBV16 and TRBJ1-1, with 7 bases fitting TRBD1. The germline CDR1 and CDR2 sequences are KGHSY and FQNENV. V was pared by 1 base and J by 4 bases, with 3 bases of the junction left unmatched. This CDR3 contains 14 residues. CDR3 amino acids: CASSQWAGGTEAFF. The DNA for the CDR3 is TGTGCCAGCAGCCAATGGGCAGGGGGCACTGAAGCTTTCTTT.

The chain joins TRBV5-1 to TRBJ2-3; D gene ambiguous. The CDR3 length is 15 residues. Germline V gives CDR1 SGHRS, CDR2 YFSETQ. Trimming pared 6 bases from V and 2 bases from J, leaving 16 bases between. The CDR3: CASTHDGGYTDTQYF. In DNA, the CDR3 is TGCGCCAGCACCCATGATGGCGGATACACAGATACGCAGTATTTT.

The J gene is TRBJ2-3, the V gene TRBV7-9; no firm D call. V was pared by 0 bases and J by 2 bases, with 15 bases between. The CDR3 is made up of 17 amino acids. In germline, CDR1 is SEHNR, CDR2 FQNEAQ (reference sequence). In DNA, the CDR3 is TGTGCCAGCAGCTTAGCGCCTGGCTTTACCCTCACAGATACGCAGTATTTT. As protein: CASSLAPGFTLTDTQYF.

The genes are TRBV2 and TRBJ2-5; TRBD2 matches 7 bases. Per the germline V gene, CDR1 is SNHLY and CDR2 is FYNNEI. The CDR3 is made up of 15 amino acids. Unmatched junction bases numbered 10, after V lost 7 bases and J lost 2 bases. CDR3 residues: CASTGHAGEQETQYF. In DNA, the CDR3 is TGTGCCAGCACAGGACACGCGGGGGAGCAAGAGACCCAGTACTTC.

This clone was found a few times. This chain joins TRBV29-1 and TRBJ2-2; a possible D gene is TRBD1 (5 bases). Germline CDR1 is SQVTM and CDR2 is ANQGSEA. V was pared by 3 bases and J by 4 bases, with 15 bases between. This CDR3 has 15 residues. The CDR3 nucleotides are TGCAGCGTTGATTCCCAGGGTATTGGCACCGGGGAGCTGTTTTTT. It yields the protein CSVDSQGIGTGELFF.

V usage is TRBV6-5 and J usage is TRBJ2-1, with D uncertain. Trimming took off 2 bases at V and 6 bases at J, with 8 bases between the two ends. The CDR3 runs to 13 residues. Germline CDR1 MNHEY, CDR2 SVGAGI. CDR3: CASSYPPVNEQFF. CDR3 DNA sequence: TGTGCCAGCAGTTACCCTCCAGTCAATGAGCAGTTCTTC.

The V call is TRBV4-2, the J call TRBJ2-7; 7 bases are a match to TRBD1. This CDR3 contains 15 residues. CDR1 and CDR2 from the germline V gene are LGHNA and YNFKEQ. V shed 4 bases, J shed 0 bases, and the junction held 6 bases outside the gene matches. In nucleotides, the CDR3 is TGTGCCAGCAGCCTTTCCGGGACAGACTCCTACGAGCAGTACTTC. Its translation: CASSLSGTDSYEQYF.

This clone was seen only a few times. This chain uses TRBV27 with TRBJ1-5; weak D call: TRBD1 (5 bases). The CDR3 is made up of 16 amino acids. The germline CDR1 and CDR2 sequences are MNHEY and SMNVEV (reference sequence). V was trimmed by 0 bases and J by 5 bases, leaving 14 bases between them. The CDR3 loop is CASSLSWGVSDQPQHF. The CDR3 DNA reads as TGTGCCAGCAGTTTATCATGGGGGGTGAGCGATCAGCCCCAGCATTTT.

The V gene is TRBV7-3, the J gene TRBJ2-1; 10 bases align to TRBD1. Germline-derived CDR1 and CDR2 are SGHTA and FQGTGA. Trimming removed 2 bases from V and 7 bases from J; junction bases left unmatched: 5. The length of the CDR3 is 15 residues. CDR3 sequence reads: CASSLGTGASNEQFF. The CDR3 DNA reads TGTGCCAGCAGCTTAGGGACAGGGGCTTCGAATGAGCAGTTCTTC.

The chain couples TRBV4-1 to TRBJ1-4, with TRBD1 as a possible D gene (5 bases). V was shortened by 1 base and J by 4 bases, with 10 bases between the two germline ends. The CDR3 is 15 amino acids. The germline CDR1 and CDR2 sequences are MGHRA and YSYEKL. CDR3 in DNA: TGCGCCAGCAGCCAAGGGAGGGGAGATAATGAAAAACTGTTTTTT. It specifies CASSQGRGDNEKLFF.

The chain combines TRBV10-3 with TRBJ1-1; TRBD1 agrees at 9 bases. The V gene's germline CDR1 is ENHRY and CDR2 SYGVKD. V shed 3 bases and J 4 bases; nucleotides not matched to a gene: 9. CDR3 length: 16 residues. The CDR3 coding sequence is TGTGCCATCAGTGACTACAGGGGGCTGCGTGGCACTGAAGCTTTCTTT. This codes for CAISDYRGLRGTEAFF.

The sample holds a few counts of this clone. The V gene is TRBV30, the J gene TRBJ1-1, with TRBD1 matching over 9 bases. V shed 5 bases, J shed 5 bases, and the junction held 6 bases outside the gene matches. From germline, CDR1 is GTSNPN and CDR2 SVGIG (reference sequence). The CDR3 runs 13 residues. The CDR3 loop reads CAWDGTGWTEAFF. CDR3 nucleotide sequence: TGTGCCTGGGACGGGACAGGGTGGACTGAAGCTTTCTTT.

This chain uses TRBV5-5 with TRBJ2-5; TRBD1 aligns across 8 bases. The CDR3 has 16 residues. V shed 0 bases, J shed 2 bases, and the junction held 6 bases outside the gene matches. The germline gives CDR1 SGHKS, CDR2 YYEKEE (reference sequence). The CDR3 DNA is TGTGCCAGCAGCTTGGCCGTGGGGACAGGTCAAGAGACCCAGTACTTC. Encoded protein: CASSLAVGTGQETQYF.

Points on this clone: The identical CDR3 is also encoded by other nucleotide sequences in the sample. The chain is built from TRBV7-3 and TRBJ2-3; TRBD2 matches 10 bases. The V and J ends lost 5 bases and 0 bases, in that order; junction bases with no gene match: 2. The CDR3 has 15 amino acids. Germline V gene data show CDR1 as SGHTA and CDR2 as FQGTGA. The chain's CDR3 is CASSRSGGSTDTQYF. In nucleotides, the CDR3 is TGTGCCAGCAGCCGTAGCGGGGGGAGCACAGATACGCAGTATTTT.

The count of this clone is one. The chain links TRBV5-4 to TRBJ2-3; 7 bases are a match to TRBD2. The CDR3 runs to 16 residues. V gave up 4 bases and J gave up 0 bases; unmatched junction bases: 8. The V gene's germline CDR1 is SGHNT and CDR2 YYREEE (reference sequence). CDR3 bases: TGTGCCAGCAGCCCACGACTAGCCCATAGCACAGATACGCAGTATTTT. Residues: CASSPRLAHSTDTQYF.

The chain links TRBV30 to TRBJ1-2, with D uncertain. The CDR3 is 11 residues long. Germline V CDR1 and CDR2: GTSNPN, SVGIG (reference sequence). Trimming removed 1 base at V and 8 bases at J, with 8 bases between. The DNA of the CDR3 is TGTGCCTGGAGTGCCAGGAGGGGCTACACCTTC. Protein sequence: CAWSARRGYTF.

The chain carries TRBV15 and TRBJ2-5; 7 bases match TRBD2. CDR1 and CDR2 (germline): LNHNV, YYDKDF (reference sequence). The ends lost 4 bases at V and 7 bases at J; junction bases unmatched: 12. This CDR3 comprises 15 residues. The CDR3 sequence is CATSKDGAGWGTQYF. Written as DNA, the CDR3 is TGTGCCACCAGCAAGGACGGAGCGGGGTGGGGGACCCAGTACTTC.

The chain joins TRBV7-8 to TRBJ2-5; D possibly corresponds to TRBD1 (6 bases). This CDR3 has 16 amino acids. The germline V gene encodes CDR1 SGHVS and CDR2 FQNEAQ. The V end was cut by 2 bases, the J end by 2 bases, with 15 bases between. CDR3 DNA: TGTGCCAGCAGCTTAATGCGGGCCAGGGGACAAGAGACCCAGTACTTC. Amino acid sequence: CASSLMRARGQETQYF.